Reported below is one T cell receptor (beta chain). The antigen remains unidentified. The data were obtained in a study of cytomegalovirus exposure and HLA in healthy donors. Study-level results: A list of 164 TCR beta chains associated with cytomegalovirus was given. The study had only CMV serostatus as immune exposure information.

Germline loops: CDR1 GTSNPN, CDR2 SVGIG (reference sequence). The V gene lost 2 bases and the J gene lost 6 bases, with 14 bases spanning the gap. The CDR3 extends over 14 amino acids. The PCR had 60 Vbeta and 13 Jbeta primers. Produced via immunoSEQ multiplex PCR; TCRdb's table is partial and in-frame only. This table has under 200,000 clones, approximately 77% appearing once. V usage is TRBV30 and J usage is TRBJ1-5; perhaps TRBD1 as D (6 bases). Sequencing input: PBMCs. The receptor comes from a male donor in good health and CMV-seropositive. The CDR3 coding sequence is TGTGCCTGGAGTAGGGGGGGTGGGGCTCAGCCCCAGCATTTT. It codes for CAWSRGGGAQPQHF.